This entry describes one T cell receptor beta chain. This sample is part of a study of blood T cell repertoires in COVID-19. How the authors handled the data: Estimates of nucleated cell counts were drawn from the amplification of reference gene primers. Assay used: immunoSEQ multiplex PCR; TCRdb lists only in-frame clones, some missing. V and J calls and clone size are copied from that table; D and trimming were computed from the DNA. The table records more than 200,000 clones, roughly 80% of them present only once. V shed 3 bases, J shed 2 bases, and the junction held 4 bases outside the gene matches. The germline V gene encodes CDR1 SGDLS and CDR2 YYNGEE. The CDR3 totals 14 residues.

The origin of this receptor is a woman of 80 years or more with COVID-19, enrolled during active disease. The sample comprised peripheral blood. The chain recombines TRBV9 with TRBJ1-2; TRBD1 aligns across 7 bases. The CDR3 loop is CASSGRQGNYGYTF. Here the CDR3 DNA reads TGTGCCAGCAGCGGAAGACAGGGAAACTATGGCTACACCTTC.